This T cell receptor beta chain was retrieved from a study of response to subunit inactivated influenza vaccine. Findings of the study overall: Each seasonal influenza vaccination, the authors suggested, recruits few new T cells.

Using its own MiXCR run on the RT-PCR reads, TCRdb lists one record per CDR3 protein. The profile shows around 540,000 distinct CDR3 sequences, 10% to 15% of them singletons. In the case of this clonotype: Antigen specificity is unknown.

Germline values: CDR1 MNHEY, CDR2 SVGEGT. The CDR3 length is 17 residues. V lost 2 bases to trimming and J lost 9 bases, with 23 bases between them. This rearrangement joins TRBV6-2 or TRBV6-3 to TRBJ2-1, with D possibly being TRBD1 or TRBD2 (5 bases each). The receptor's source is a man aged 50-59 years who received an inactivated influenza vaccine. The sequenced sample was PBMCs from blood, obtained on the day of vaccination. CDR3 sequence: CASSYNPLGPSRVEQFF. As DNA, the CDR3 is TGTGCCAGCAGTTACAACCCCCTCGGTCCTAGCAGGGTTGAGCAGTTCTTC.